This section outlines one T cell receptor (beta chain) sequence together with its context. The antigen it recognizes is unknown. The gene nomenclature and germline references here are murine. This record belongs to a study of tissue T cells after allogeneic stem cell transplantation (dated by TCRdb to between 2021 and 2022). Looking at the study overall: The study profiled TCR beta repertoires across many tissues from research autopsies of patients with and without GVHD, plus mouse models of GVHD. The human arm was a prospective observational study without blinding or randomization. Study-wide conclusions, independent of this receptor: Not many T cell clones showed up in more than one patient, yet clustering based on motifs uncovered repertoire signatures that were shared across patients in a tissue-specific way. In both patients and mice, only a limited portion of the TCR repertoire detected in tissues was captured by blood and spleen T cells. Within patients, how anatomically similar tissues were was a major factor shaping TCR repertoire composition, regardless of disease or transplant status. Sampling depth was acknowledged as a limitation, and the patient cohort was both small and clinically heterogeneous. The study did not establish which tissue TCRs were alloreactive or antigen-specific, and some clones may have been host cells that persisted.

Receptor libraries were prepared by the immunoSEQ multiplex PCR assay. TCRbeta CDR3 sequencing was done by Adaptive Biotechnologies at survey depth, reporting CDR3 sequences, V/J genes, productive frequency and template counts. Amplification of TCR beta CDR3 regions was performed from genomic DNA rather than from RNA. Under the source paper's analysis protocol: Jensen-Shannon divergence was used to quantify pairwise repertoire overlap between tissues, with a value of 1 indicating complete divergence and a value of 0 indicating identical repertoires. Tissues were clustered by single-linkage agglomerative hierarchical clustering of pairwise JSD values, and the clustering results were displayed as dendrograms. All patient samples were analyzed with GLIPH2 using simulation_depth 1000, kmer_min_depth 3 and cdr3_length_cutoff 8, and only groups containing more than two unique CDR3s were kept. A standardized tissue-overlap score was calculated by extrapolating Jaccard GLIPH-group overlap across patients to a standard repertoire size of 1000 clones. Linear mixed-effect models, with tissue as a fixed effect and individual as a random effect, were used to test how diversity related to clinical or experimental variables. Imported from immuneACCESS, the table was reduced by TCRdb to in-frame sequences with V and J called. These copies leave out some clones; in studies compared against another copy, an unresolved V gene accounts for under half, and the cause of the remainder is not known. V and J calls plus clone size are reproduced from that table; the DNA served to infer D and trimming. The sample table lists 48,000 or so clones, 73% of them with a count of one. About 0.7% of the sample goes to the ten largest clones.

Specimen: sorted cells pooled from one or two spleens. This sequence was found in a pool of C57BL/6 mice in good health.

The CDR3 protein: CAWSGTNERLFF. The sequenced part of the CDR3 DNA is TGTGCCTGGAGTGGAACCAACGAAAGATTATTT. The chain is encoded by TRBV31 joined to TRBJ1-4; no D segment can be confidently identified. The read terminates 1 residue ahead of where the CDR3 ends, so the germline J gene completes it. The trim is 2 bases for V and 3 bases for J, with a gap of 4 bases between the germline ends. As encoded in the germline V gene, CDR1 is GKSSPN while CDR2 is SITVG. The CDR3 covers 12 residues, taking in both the cysteine and the phenylalanine. The DNA covers only part of the CDR3, 33 bases in frame from base 1.